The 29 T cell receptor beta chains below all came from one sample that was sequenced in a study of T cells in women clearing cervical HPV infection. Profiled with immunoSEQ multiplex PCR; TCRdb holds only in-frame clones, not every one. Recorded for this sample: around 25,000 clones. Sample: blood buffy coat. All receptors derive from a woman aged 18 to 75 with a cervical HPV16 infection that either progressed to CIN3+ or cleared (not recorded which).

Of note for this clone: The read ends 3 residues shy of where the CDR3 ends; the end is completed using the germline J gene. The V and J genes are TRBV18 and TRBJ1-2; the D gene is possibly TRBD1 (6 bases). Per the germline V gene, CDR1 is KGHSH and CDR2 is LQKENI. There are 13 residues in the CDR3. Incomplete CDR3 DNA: TGTGCCAGCTCACCACCGGACAGCTACGAC. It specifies CASSPPDSYD. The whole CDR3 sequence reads CASSPPDSYDYTF.

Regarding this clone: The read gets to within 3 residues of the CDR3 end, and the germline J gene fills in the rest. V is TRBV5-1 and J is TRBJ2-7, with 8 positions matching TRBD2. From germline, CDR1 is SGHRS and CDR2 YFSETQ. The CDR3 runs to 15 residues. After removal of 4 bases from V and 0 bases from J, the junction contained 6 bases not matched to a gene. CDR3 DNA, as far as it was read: TGCGCCAGCAGCCCGTTGAGCGGGAGCTCCTACGAG. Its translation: CASSPLSGSSYE. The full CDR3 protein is CASSPLSGSSYEQYF. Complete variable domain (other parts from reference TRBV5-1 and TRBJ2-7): KAGVTQTPRYLIKTRGQQVTLSCSPISGHRSVSWYQQTPGQGLQFLFEYFSETQRNKGNFPGRFSGRQFSNSRSEMNVSTLELGDSALYLCASSPLSGSSYEQYFGPGTRLTVT.

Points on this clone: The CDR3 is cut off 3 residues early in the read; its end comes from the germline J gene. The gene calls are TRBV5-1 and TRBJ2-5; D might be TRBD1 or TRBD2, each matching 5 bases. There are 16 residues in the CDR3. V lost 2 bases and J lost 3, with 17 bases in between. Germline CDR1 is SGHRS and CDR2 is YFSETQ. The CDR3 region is CASSFLAGSIKETQYF. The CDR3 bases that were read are TGCGCCAGCAGCTTCTTGGCAGGGAGTATTAAAGAGACC.

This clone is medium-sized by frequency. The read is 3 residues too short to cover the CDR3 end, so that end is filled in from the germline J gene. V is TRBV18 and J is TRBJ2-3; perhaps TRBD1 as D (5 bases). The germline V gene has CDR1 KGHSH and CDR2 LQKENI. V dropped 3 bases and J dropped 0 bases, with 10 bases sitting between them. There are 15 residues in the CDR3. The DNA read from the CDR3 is TGTGCCAGCTCACCGTTTGGGGCTAGCACAGATACG. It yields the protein CASSPFGASTDT. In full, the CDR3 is CASSPFGASTDTQYF.

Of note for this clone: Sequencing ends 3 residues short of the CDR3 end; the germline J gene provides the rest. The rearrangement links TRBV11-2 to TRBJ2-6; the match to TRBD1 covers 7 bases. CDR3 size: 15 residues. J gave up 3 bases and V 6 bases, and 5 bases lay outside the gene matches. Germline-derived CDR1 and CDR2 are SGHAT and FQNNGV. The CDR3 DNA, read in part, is TGTGCCAGCAGGTCTAGGGGGCGTGGGGCCAACGTC. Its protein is CASRSRGRGANV. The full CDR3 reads CASRSRGRGANVLTF.

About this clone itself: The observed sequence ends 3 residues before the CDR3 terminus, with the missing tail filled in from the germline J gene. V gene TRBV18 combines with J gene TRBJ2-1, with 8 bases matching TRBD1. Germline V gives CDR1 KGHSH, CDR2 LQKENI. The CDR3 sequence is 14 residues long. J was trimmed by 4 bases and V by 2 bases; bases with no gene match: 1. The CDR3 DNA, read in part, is TGTGCCAGCTCACCAGGGACAGGTTACAATGAG. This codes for CASSPGTGYNE. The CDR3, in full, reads CASSPGTGYNEQFF.

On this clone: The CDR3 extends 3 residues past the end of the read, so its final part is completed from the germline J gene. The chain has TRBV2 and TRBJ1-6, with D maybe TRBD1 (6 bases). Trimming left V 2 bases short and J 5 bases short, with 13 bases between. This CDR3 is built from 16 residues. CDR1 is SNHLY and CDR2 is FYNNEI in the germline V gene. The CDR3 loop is CASSELGALNNSPLHF. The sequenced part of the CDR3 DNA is TGTGCCAGCAGTGAATTGGGGGCCTTAAATAATTCACCC.

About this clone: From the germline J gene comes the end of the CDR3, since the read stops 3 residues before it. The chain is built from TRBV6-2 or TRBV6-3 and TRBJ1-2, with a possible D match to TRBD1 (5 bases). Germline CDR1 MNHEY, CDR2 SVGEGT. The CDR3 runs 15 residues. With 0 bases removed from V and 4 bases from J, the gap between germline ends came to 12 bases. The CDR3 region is CASSYSTDRIYGYTF. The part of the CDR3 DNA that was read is TGTGCCAGCAGTTACTCGACAGACAGAATCTATGGC.

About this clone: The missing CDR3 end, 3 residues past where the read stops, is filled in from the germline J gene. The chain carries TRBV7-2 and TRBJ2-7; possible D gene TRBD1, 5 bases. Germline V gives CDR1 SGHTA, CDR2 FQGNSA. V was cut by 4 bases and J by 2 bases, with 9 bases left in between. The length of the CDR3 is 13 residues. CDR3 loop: CASSSDRPYEQYF. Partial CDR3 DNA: TGTGCCAGCAGCTCCGACAGACCCTACGAG.

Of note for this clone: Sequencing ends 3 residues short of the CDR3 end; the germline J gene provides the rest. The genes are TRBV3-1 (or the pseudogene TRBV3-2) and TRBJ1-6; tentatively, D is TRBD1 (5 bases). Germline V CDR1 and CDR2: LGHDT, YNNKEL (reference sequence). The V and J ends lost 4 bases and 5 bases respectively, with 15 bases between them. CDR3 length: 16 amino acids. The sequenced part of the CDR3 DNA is TGTGCCAGCAGCCCCGTGAGGCAGGGCCATAATTCACCC. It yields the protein CASSPVRQGHNSP. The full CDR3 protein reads CASSPVRQGHNSPLHF.

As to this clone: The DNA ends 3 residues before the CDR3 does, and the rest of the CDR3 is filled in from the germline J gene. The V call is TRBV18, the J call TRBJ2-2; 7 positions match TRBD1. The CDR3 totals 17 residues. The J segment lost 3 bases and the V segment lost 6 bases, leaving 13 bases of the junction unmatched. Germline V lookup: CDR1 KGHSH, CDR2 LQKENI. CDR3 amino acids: CASSLYDRASHTGELFF. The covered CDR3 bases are TGTGCCAGCTCGCTATACGACAGGGCTTCACACACCGGGGAG.

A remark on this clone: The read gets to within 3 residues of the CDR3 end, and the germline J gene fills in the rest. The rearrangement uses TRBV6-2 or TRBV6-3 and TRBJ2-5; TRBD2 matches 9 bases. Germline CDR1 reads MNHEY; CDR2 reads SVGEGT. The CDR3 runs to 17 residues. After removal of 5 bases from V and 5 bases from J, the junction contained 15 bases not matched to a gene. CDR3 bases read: TGTGCCAGCAGTCCCTACTACTCCGGGACTAGCATGGAGACC. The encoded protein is CASSPYYSGTSMET. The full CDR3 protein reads CASSPYYSGTSMETQYF.

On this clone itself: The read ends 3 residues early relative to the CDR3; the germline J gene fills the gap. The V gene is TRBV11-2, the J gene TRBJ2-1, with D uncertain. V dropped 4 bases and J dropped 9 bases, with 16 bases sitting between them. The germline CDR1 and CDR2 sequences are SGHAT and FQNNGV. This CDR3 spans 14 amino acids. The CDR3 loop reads CASSSYQTRPEQFF. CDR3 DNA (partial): TGTGCCAGCAGCTCCTACCAGACTCGACCTGAG.

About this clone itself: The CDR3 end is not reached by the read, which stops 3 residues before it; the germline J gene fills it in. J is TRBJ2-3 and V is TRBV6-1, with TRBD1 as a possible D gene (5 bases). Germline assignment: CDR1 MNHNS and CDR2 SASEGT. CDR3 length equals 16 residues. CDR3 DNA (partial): TGTGCCAGCAGTGAAGCGGACACCTATAGCAATCAGCCG. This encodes CASSEADTYSNQP. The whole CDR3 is CASSEADTYSNQPQYF.

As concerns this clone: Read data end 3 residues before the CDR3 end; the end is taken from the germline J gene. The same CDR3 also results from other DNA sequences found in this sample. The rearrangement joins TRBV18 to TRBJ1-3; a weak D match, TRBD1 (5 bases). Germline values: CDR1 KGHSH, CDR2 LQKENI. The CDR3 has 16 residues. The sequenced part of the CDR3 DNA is TGTGCCAGCTCACTGGGATCCAACGACAGAGCCGGCACA. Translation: CASSLGSNDRAGT. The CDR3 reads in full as CASSLGSNDRAGTIYF.

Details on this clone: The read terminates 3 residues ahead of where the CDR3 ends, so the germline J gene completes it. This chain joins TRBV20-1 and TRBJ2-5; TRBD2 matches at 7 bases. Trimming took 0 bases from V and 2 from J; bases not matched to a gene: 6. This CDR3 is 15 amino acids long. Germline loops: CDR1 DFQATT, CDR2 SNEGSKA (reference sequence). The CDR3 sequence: CSARDGRESQETQYF. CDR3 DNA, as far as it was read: TGCAGTGCTAGAGATGGGCGGGAGAGTCAAGAGACC.

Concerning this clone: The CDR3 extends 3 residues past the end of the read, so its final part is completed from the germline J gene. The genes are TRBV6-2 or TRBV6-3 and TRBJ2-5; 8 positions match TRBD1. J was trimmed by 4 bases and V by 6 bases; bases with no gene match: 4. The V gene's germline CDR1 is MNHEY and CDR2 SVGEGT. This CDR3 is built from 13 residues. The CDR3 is CASRMTGAETQYF. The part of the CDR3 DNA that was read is TGTGCCAGCAGGATGACAGGGGCAGAGACC.

The sequenced CDR3 bases are TGTGCCAGCAGCTCTAGAAGCTCCTACGAG. Translated, it gives CASSSRSSYE. The complete CDR3 sequence is CASSSRSSYEQYF. The chain recombines TRBV7-9 with TRBJ2-7; D is unresolved. The CDR3 is cut off 3 residues early in the read; its end comes from the germline J gene. V lost 4 bases and J 0 bases, leaving 7 bases between the germline ends. This CDR3 region has 13 residues. Germline-derived CDR1 and CDR2 are SEHNR and FQNEAQ (reference sequence).

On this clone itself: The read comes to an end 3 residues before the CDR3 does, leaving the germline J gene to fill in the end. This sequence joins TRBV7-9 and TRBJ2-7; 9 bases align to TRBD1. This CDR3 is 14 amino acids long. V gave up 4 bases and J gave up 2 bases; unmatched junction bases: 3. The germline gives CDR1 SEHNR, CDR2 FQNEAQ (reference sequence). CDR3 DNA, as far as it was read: TGTGCCAGCAGCTGGGACAGGGTCCCCTACGAG. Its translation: CASSWDRVPYE. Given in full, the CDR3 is CASSWDRVPYEQYF.

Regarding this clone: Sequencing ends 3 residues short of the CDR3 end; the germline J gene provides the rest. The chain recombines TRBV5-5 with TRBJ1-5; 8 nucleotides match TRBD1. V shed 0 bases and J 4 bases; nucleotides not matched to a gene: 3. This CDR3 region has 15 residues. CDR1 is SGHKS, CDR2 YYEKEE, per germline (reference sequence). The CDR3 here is CASSLGTGTNQPQHF. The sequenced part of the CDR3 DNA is TGTGCCAGCAGCTTGGGGACAGGGACAAATCAGCCC.

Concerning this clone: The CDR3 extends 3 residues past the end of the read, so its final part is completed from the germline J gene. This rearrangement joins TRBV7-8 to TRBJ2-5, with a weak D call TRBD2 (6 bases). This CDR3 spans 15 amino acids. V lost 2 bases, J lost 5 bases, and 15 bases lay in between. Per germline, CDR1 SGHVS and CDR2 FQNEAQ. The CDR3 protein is CASSLSSDPGETQYF. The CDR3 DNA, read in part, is TGTGCCAGCAGCTTATCTAGCGACCCTGGGGAGACC.

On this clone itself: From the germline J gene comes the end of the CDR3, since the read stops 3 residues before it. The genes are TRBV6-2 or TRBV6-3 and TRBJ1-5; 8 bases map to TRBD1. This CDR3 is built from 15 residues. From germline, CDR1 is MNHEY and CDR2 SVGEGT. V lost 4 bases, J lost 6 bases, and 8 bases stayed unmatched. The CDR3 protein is CASSWTGLTSQPQHF. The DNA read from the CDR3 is TGTGCCAGCAGTTGGACAGGGTTAACTAGTCAGCCC.

CDR3 residues: CASSLQGFLNEKLFF. Partial CDR3 DNA: TGCGCCAGCAGCTTACAAGGGTTCCTAAATGAAAAA. V is TRBV5-1 and J is TRBJ1-4, with no clear D. The CDR3 end falls 3 residues outside the read, so it is completed with the germline J gene. The CDR3 has 15 residues. Trimming cost V 2 bases and J 5 bases, with 13 bases left between them. The germline gives CDR1 SGHRS, CDR2 YFSETQ.

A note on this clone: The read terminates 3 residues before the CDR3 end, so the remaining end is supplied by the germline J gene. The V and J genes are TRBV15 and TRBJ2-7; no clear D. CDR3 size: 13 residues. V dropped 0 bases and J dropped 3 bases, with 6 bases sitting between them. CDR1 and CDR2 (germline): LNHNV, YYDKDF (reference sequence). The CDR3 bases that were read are TGTGCCACCAGCAGAGATCTTCGCTACGAG. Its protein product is CATSRDLRYE. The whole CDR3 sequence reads CATSRDLRYEQYF. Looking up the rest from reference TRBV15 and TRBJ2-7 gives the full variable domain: DAMVIQNPRYQVTQFGKPVTLSCSQTLNHNVMYWYQQKSSQAPKLLFHYYDKDFNNEADTPDNFQSRRPNTSFCFLDIRSPGLGDTAMYLCATSRDLRYEQYFGPGTRLTVT.

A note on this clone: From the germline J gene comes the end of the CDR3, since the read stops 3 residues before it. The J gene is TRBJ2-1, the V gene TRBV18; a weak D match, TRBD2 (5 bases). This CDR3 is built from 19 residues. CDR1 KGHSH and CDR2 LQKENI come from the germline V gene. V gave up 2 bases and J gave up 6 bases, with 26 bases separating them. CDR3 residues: CASSPRTGFFQITPNEQFF. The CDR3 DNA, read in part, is TGTGCCAGCTCACCAAGGACGGGGTTTTTCCAAATAACCCCCAATGAG. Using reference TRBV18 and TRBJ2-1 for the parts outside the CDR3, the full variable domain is NAGVMQNPRHLVRRRGQEARLRCSPMKGHSHVYWYRQLPEEGLKFMVYLQKENIIDESGMPKERFSAEFPKEGPSILRIQQVVRGDSAAYFCASSPRTGFFQITPNEQFFGPGTRLTVL.

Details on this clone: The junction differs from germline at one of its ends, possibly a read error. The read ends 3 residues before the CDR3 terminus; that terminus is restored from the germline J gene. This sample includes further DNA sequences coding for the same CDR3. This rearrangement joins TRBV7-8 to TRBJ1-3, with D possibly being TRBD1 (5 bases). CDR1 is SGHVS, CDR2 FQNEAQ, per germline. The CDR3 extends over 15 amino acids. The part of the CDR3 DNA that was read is TGTGCCAGCAGCCAATGGGCAGGGACTGGAAACACG. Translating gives CASSQWAGTGNT. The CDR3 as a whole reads CASSQWAGTGNTIYF.

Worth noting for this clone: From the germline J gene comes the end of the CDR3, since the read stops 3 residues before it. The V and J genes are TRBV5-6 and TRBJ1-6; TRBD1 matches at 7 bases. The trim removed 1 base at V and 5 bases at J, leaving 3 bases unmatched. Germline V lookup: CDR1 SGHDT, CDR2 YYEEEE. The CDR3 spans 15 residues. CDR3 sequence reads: CASSLWDSDNSPLHF. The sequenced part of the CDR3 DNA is TGTGCCAGCAGCTTGTGGGACAGTGATAATTCACCC.

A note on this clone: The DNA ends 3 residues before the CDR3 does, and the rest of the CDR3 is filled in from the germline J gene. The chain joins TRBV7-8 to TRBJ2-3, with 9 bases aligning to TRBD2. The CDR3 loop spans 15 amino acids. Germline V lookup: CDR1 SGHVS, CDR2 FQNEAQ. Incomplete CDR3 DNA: TGTGCCAGCAGCTTACAGACTAGCGGACAAGAGACG. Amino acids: CASSLQTSGQET. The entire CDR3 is CASSLQTSGQETQYF.

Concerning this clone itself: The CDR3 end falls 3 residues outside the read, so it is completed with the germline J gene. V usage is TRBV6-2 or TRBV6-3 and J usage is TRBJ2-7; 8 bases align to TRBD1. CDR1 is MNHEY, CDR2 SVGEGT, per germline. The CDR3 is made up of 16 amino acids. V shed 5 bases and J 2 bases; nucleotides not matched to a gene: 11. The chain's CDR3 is CASSPRGRGPTYEQYF. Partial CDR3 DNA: TGTGCCAGCAGTCCCAGGGGCAGGGGGCCGACCTACGAG.